One and the same sample provided the 19 T cell receptor beta chains below, sequenced in a study of blood T cells in healthy people across ages. Then a second PCR, running roughly 6 to 11 cycles, was carried out with a sample-barcoded 5' primer and a J-beta primer mix. MiXCR was run by TCRdb on the 5' RACE reads, yielding one entry per CDR3 protein. The sample contains fewer than 2,000,000 distinct CDR3 sequences, roughly 30% of which appear only once. The sequencing input was blood. Receptors were obtained from a woman aged 25 to 39 in good health.

This clonotype has a handful of counts. This chain joins TRBV7-8 and TRBJ2-3; TRBD2 matches at 7 bases. The length of the CDR3 is 17 residues. After removal of 2 bases from V and 6 bases from J, the junction contained 14 bases not matched to a gene. Per germline, CDR1 SGHVS and CDR2 FQNEAQ. CDR3 residues: CASSLYMAGVPRDTQYF. DNA for the CDR3: TGTGCCAGCAGCTTATATATGGCGGGAGTGCCTCGGGATACGCAGTATTTT.

At least ten counts were recorded for this clonotype. The chain employs TRBV29-1 and TRBJ2-5; 7 bases are shared with TRBD1. The CDR3 spans 11 residues. CDR1 is SQVTM, CDR2 ANQGSEA, per germline. J gave up 11 bases and V 7 bases, and 10 bases lay outside the gene matches. CDR3 region: CSATGDGEQYF. CDR3 sequence (DNA): TGCAGCGCTACAGGGGATGGAGAGCAGTACTTC.

This clonotype was recorded a few times. The chain uses TRBV6-1 and TRBJ1-5; perhaps TRBD1 as D (5 bases). Germline V gene sequence: CDR1 MNHNS, CDR2 SASEGT. CDR3 length: 13 residues. Trimming took 2 bases from V and 8 from J, leaving 10 bases between them. In nucleotides, the CDR3 is TGTGCCAGCAGTGAACGGGGGTTGGAGCCCCAGCATTTT. It encodes CASSERGLEPQHF.

V usage is TRBV7-9 and J usage is TRBJ2-7; D is possibly TRBD1 or TRBD2 (5 bases each). The germline gives CDR1 SEHNR, CDR2 FQNEAQ (reference sequence). The CDR3 runs 15 residues. The ends were cut back, 5 bases at V and 2 bases at J, with 16 bases in the middle. The CDR3 reads CASSAFQGEAYEQYF. In nucleotides, the CDR3 is TGTGCCAGCAGCGCCTTTCAGGGAGAGGCCTACGAGCAGTACTTC.

The V gene is TRBV20-1, the J gene TRBJ2-3; 7 positions match TRBD1. The germline gives CDR1 DFQATT, CDR2 SNEGSKA (reference sequence). The CDR3 is 15 amino acids. J lost 4 bases, V lost 6 bases, and 13 bases had no gene match. The CDR3: CSAPMRGRNPDTQYF. Written as DNA, the CDR3 is TGCAGTGCCCCGATGAGGGGGCGAAACCCAGATACGCAGTATTTT.

This rearrangement joins TRBV15 to TRBJ2-1; D unresolved. CDR3 length: 14 residues. Between the trimmed V and J ends, which lost 5 bases and 11 bases, there was a span of 19 bases. Germline V gene sequence: CDR1 LNHNV, CDR2 YYDKDF (reference sequence). In DNA, the CDR3 is TGTGCCACCAGCCCCCCTGGTGGGTGGAATAAGCAGTTCTTC. The encoded protein is CATSPPGGWNKQFF.

The chain carries TRBV6-6 and TRBJ2-7; 8 nucleotides agree with TRBD2. V was clipped by 5 bases and J by 3 bases; unmatched bases: 9. CDR3 length: 15 amino acids. Germline CDR1 MNHNY, CDR2 SVGAGI (reference sequence). In nucleotides, the CDR3 is TGTGCCAGCAGTACCCGACTAGCGAACCACTACGAGCAGTACTTC. As protein: CASSTRLANHYEQYF.

V and J are TRBV12-3 or TRBV12-4 and TRBJ1-2; D may be TRBD1 (6 bases). The CDR3 runs 16 residues. V gave up 6 bases and J gave up 0 bases, with 17 bases separating them. CDR3: CASRAGGSLTNYGYTF. CDR3 nucleotide sequence: TGTGCCAGCAGGGCGGGGGGCTCCCTAACTAACTATGGCTACACCTTC.

This clonotype was counted between two and nine times. The genes are TRBV7-9 and TRBJ1-1; D is unresolved. The V end lost 1 base, the J end lost 10 bases, and 7 bases lay between the germline ends. Germline lookup yields CDR1 SEHNR and CDR2 FQNEAQ (reference sequence). The CDR3 is 11 amino acids. This chain's CDR3 is CASSLDETAFF. CDR3 bases: TGTGCCAGCAGCTTAGATGAGACAGCTTTCTTT. The variable domain in full, with the rest retrieved from reference TRBV7-9 and TRBJ1-1, is DTGVSQNPRHKITKRGQNVTFRCDPISEHNRLYWYRQTLGQGPEFLTYFQNEAQLEKSRLLSDRFSAERPKGSFSTLEIQRTEQGDSAMYLCASSLDETAFFGQGTRLTVV.

This clonotype was recorded a few times. The genes are TRBV5-1 and TRBJ2-7; tentative D call: TRBD2 (6 bases). The CDR3 is 14 residues long. Germline CDR1 and CDR2: SGHRS and YFSETQ. V lost 0 bases, J lost 2 bases, and 9 bases lay in between. This CDR3 reads CASSLERTTYEQYF. As DNA, the CDR3 is TGCGCCAGCAGCTTGGAGAGGACTACCTACGAGCAGTACTTC.

The table lists this clonotype with a few counts. The chain uses TRBV6-1 and TRBJ1-6; D gene ambiguous. Germline CDR1 is MNHNS and CDR2 is SASEGT. V lost 3 bases, J lost 5 bases, and 8 bases lay in between. The CDR3 spans 14 residues. This CDR3 is CASSEFRDNSPLHF. CDR3 bases: TGTGCCAGCAGTGAGTTCCGGGATAATTCACCCCTCCACTTT.

This clonotype turned up a few times. This chain connects TRBV20-1 to TRBJ1-1; D is uncertain. The ends were cut back, 6 bases at V and 6 bases at J, with 14 bases in the middle. The CDR3 totals 12 residues. Germline loops: CDR1 DFQATT, CDR2 SNEGSKA (reference sequence). CDR3 sequence reads: CSAAMGSPEAFF. For the CDR3, the DNA is TGCAGTGCCGCCATGGGGTCCCCTGAAGCTTTCTTT.

This sequence joins TRBV11-2 and TRBJ2-1; perhaps TRBD2 as D (6 bases). V shed 2 bases and J shed 0 bases, with 11 bases lying between them. This CDR3 comprises 16 residues. Germline V gene sequence: CDR1 SGHAT, CDR2 FQNNGV. The CDR3 nucleotides read TGTGCCAGCAGCTTACTCTACGGGAGCTCCTACAATGAGCAGTTCTTC. It specifies CASSLLYGSSYNEQFF.

This clonotype showed up just a few times. The chain recombines TRBV5-1 with TRBJ2-7; D is possibly TRBD1 (5 bases). Trimming took 4 bases from V and 2 from J, leaving 16 bases between them. This CDR3 comprises 15 residues. Germline CDR1 is SGHRS and CDR2 is YFSETQ. The CDR3 DNA reads TGCGCCAGCAGCGGCAGGGCGAAACGGCCCTACGAGCAGTACTTC. It is translated as CASSGRAKRPYEQYF.

The V gene is TRBV20-1, the J gene TRBJ2-1; 12 bases agree with TRBD2. Germline V gene lookup returns CDR1 DFQATT and CDR2 SNEGSKA (reference sequence). The CDR3 runs 14 residues. Unmatched junction bases numbered 7, after V lost 6 bases and J lost 7 bases. CDR3 loop: CSALGLAGLNEQFF. The CDR3 nucleotides read TGCAGTGCCCTTGGACTAGCGGGGCTGAATGAGCAGTTCTTC.

V is TRBV6-2 or TRBV6-3 and J is TRBJ1-1; D gene uncertain. Per germline, CDR1 MNHEY and CDR2 SVGEGT. Trimming cost V 6 bases and J 7 bases, with 12 bases left between them. The CDR3 has 12 residues. DNA for the CDR3: TGTGCCAGCAGGGAAATGGACCTTGAAGCTTTCTTT. The encoded protein is CASREMDLEAFF.

V usage is TRBV29-1 and J usage is TRBJ1-6; D remains unclear. The germline V and J ends were trimmed by 6 bases and 4 bases, with 16 bases remaining between them. CDR3 length: 15 amino acids. Germline V gene sequence: CDR1 SQVTM, CDR2 ANQGSEA. In DNA, the CDR3 is TGCAGCGTACCCCTCGGGGATGTTTATAATTCACCCCTCCACTTT. Translation gives CSVPLGDVYNSPLHF. The full variable domain, in which reference TRBV29-1 and TRBJ1-6 provide the parts outside the CDR3, is SAVISQKPSRDICQRGTSLTIQCQVDSQVTMMFWYRQQPGQSLTLIATANQGSEATYESGFVIDKFPISRPNLTFSTLTVSNMSPEDSSIYLCSVPLGDVYNSPLHFGNGTRLTVT.

The V and J genes are TRBV27 and TRBJ1-4; tentatively, D is TRBD1 (5 bases). This CDR3 spans 14 amino acids. CDR1 and CDR2 (germline): MNHEY, SMNVEV (reference sequence). V dropped 6 bases and J dropped 6 bases, with 14 bases sitting between them. CDR3 sequence reads: CASRGSRGDEKLFF. The DNA for the CDR3 is TGTGCCAGCAGGGGGTCCCGGGGGGATGAAAAACTGTTTTTT.

This chain uses TRBV7-9 with TRBJ2-7; D gene ambiguous. Germline CDR1 reads SEHNR; CDR2 reads FQNEAQ (reference sequence). CDR3 size: 17 residues. V was shortened by 0 bases and J by 0 bases, with 15 bases between the two germline ends. The CDR3 nucleotides read TGTGCCAGCAGCTTAGCTCTCCCCTTATATCGCTCCTACGAGCAGTACTTC. Encoded protein: CASSLALPLYRSYEQYF.